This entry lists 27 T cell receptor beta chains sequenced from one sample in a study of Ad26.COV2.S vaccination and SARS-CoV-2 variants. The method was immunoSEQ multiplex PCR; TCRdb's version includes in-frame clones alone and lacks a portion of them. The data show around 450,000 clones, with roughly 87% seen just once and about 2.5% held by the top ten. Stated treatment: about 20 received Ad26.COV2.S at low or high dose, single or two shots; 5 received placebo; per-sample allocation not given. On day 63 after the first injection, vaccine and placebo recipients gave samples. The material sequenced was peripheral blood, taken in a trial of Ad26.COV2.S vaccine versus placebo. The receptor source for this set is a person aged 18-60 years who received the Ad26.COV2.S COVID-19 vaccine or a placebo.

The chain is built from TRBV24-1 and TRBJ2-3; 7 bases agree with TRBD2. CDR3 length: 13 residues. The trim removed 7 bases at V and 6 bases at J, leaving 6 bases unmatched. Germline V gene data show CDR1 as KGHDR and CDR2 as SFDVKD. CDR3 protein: CATRAGVPDTQYF. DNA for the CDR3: TGTGCCACCAGGGCGGGAGTCCCGGATACGCAGTATTTT.

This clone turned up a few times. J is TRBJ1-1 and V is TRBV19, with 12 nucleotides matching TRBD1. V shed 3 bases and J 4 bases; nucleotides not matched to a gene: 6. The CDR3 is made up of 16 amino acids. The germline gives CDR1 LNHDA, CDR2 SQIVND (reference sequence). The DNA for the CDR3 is TGTGCCAGTAGTATCTGGGACAGGGGGCCGGGCACTGAAGCTTTCTTT. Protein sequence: CASSIWDRGPGTEAFF.

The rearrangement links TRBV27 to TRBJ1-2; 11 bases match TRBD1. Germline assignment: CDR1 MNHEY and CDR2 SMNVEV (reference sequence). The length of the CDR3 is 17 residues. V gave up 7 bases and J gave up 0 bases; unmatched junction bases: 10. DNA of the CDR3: TGTGCCAGCACCCATTCGCGGACAGGGGGCCCTAACTATGGCTACACCTTC. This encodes CASTHSRTGGPNYGYTF.

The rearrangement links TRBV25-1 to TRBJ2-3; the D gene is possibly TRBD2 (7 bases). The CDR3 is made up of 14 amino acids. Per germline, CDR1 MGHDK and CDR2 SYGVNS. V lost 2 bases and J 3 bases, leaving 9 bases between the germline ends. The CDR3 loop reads CASSERGGTDTQYF. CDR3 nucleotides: TGTGCCAGCAGTGAAAGGGGGGGAACAGATACGCAGTATTTT.

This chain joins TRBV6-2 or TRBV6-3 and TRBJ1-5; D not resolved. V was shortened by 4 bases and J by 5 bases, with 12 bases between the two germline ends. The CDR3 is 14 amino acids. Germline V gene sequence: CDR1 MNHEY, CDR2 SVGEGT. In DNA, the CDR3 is TGTGCCAGCAGTTGGCCAGGCGGCGATCAGCCCCAGCATTTT. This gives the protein CASSWPGGDQPQHF.

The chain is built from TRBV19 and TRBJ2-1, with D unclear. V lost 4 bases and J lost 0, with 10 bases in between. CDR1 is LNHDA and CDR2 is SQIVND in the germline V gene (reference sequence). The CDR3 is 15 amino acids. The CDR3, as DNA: TGTGCCAGTAGTAAGGCTAGAAGCTCCTACAATGAGCAGTTCTTC. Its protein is CASSKARSSYNEQFF.

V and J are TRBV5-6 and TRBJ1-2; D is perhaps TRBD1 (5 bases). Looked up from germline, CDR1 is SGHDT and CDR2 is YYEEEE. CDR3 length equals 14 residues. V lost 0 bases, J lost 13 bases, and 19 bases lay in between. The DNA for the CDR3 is TGTGCCAGCAGCTTGGGGCGGGCAGGGCTAATTCCCACCTTC. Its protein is CASSLGRAGLIPTF.

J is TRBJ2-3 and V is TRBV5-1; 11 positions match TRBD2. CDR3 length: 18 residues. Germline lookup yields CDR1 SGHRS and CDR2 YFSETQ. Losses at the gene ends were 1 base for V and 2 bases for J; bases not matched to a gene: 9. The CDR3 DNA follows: TGCGCCAGCAGCTTGTCACTTCTAGCGGGAGGTTTCACAGATACGCAGTATTTT. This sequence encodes CASSLSLLAGGFTDTQYF. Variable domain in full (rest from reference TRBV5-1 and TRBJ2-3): KAGVTQTPRYLIKTRGQQVTLSCSPISGHRSVSWYQQTPGQGLQFLFEYFSETQRNKGNFPGRFSGRQFSNSRSEMNVSTLELGDSALYLCASSLSLLAGGFTDTQYFGPGTRLTVL.

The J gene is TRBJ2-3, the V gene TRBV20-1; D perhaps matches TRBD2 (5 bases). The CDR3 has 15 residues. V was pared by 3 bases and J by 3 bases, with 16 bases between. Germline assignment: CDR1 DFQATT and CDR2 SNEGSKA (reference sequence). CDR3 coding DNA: TGCAGTGCTAGTATATCGCCTTGGACTACAGATACGCAGTATTTT. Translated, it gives CSASISPWTTDTQYF.

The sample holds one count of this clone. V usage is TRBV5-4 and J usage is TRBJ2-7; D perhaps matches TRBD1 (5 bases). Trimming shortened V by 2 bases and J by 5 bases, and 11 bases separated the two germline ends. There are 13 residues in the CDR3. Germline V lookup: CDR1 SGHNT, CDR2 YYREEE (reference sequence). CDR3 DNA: TGTGCCAGCAGCTTCAGGGTGGATGACGAGCAGTACTTC. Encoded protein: CASSFRVDDEQYF.

In DNA, the CDR3 is TGCGCCAGCAGCCACCACGGGACAGACACTGAAGCTTTCTTT. Protein: CASSHHGTDTEAFF. V and J are TRBV4-3 and TRBJ1-1, with TRBD1 identical over 7 bases. In germline, CDR1 is LGHNA, CDR2 YSLEER. V lost 3 bases to trimming and J lost 3 bases; unmatched junction nucleotides: 4. CDR3 size: 14 residues.

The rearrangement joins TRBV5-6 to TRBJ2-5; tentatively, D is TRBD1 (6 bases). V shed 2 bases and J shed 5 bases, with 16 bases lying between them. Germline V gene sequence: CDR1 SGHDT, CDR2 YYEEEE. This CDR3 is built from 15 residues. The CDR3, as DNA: TGTGCCAGCAGCTTTCTGGGGGCCGTGATGGAGACCCAGTACTTC. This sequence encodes CASSFLGAVMETQYF.

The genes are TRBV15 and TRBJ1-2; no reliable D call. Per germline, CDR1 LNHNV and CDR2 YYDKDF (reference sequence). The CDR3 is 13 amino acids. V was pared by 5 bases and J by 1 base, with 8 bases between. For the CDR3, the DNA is TGTGCCACCAGCCTCGGAATTAACTATGGCTACACCTTC. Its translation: CATSLGINYGYTF.

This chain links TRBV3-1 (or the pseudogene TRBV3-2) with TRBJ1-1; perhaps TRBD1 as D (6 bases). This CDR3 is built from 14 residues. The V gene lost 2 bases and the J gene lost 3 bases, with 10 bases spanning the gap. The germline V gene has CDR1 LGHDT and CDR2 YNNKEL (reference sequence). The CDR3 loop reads CASSQHRVDTEAFF. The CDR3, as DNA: TGTGCCAGCAGCCAACACAGGGTAGACACTGAAGCTTTCTTT.

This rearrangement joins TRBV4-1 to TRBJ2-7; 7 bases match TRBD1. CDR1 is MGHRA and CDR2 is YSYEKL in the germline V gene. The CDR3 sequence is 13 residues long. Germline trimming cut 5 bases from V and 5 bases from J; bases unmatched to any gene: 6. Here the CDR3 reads CASSSTGVHEQYF. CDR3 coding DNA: TGCGCCAGCAGCTCCACAGGGGTCCACGAGCAGTACTTC.

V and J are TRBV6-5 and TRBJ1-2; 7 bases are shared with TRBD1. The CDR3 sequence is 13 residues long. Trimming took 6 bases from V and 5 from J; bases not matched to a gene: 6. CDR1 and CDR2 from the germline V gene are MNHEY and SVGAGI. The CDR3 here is CASRRDREYGYTF. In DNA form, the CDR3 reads TGTGCCAGCAGGCGGGACAGAGAATATGGCTACACCTTC.

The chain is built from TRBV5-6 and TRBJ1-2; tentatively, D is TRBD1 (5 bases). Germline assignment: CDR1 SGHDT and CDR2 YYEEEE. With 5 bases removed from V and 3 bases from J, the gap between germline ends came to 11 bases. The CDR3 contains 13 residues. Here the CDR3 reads CASRGMGHYGYTF. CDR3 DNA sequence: TGTGCCAGCAGGGGAATGGGGCACTATGGCTACACCTTC.

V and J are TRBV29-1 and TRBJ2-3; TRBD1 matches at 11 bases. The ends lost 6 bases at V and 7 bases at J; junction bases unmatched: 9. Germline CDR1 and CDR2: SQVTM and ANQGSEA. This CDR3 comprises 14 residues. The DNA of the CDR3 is TGCAGCGTCTTACCGGGACAGGGGGATTATACGCAGTATTTT. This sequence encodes CSVLPGQGDYTQYF.

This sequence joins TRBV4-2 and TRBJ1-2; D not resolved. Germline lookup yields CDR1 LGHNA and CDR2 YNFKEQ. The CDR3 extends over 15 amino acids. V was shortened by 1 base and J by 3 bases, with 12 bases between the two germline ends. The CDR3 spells CASSQALTSDYGYTF. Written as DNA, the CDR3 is TGTGCCAGCAGCCAAGCTTTGACTAGTGACTATGGCTACACCTTC.

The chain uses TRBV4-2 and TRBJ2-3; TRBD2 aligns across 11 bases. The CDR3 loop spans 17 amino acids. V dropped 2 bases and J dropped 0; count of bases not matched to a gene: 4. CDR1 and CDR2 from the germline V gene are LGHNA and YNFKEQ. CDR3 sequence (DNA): TGTGCCAGCAGCCAAATACTAGCGGGGGCTAGCACAGATACGCAGTATTTT. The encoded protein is CASSQILAGASTDTQYF.

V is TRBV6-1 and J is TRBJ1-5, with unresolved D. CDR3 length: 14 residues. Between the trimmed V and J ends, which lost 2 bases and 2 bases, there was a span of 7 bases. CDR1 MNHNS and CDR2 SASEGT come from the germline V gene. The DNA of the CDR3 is TGTGCCAGCAGTGAATGGGAGGGCAATCAGCCCCAGCATTTT. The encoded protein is CASSEWEGNQPQHF.

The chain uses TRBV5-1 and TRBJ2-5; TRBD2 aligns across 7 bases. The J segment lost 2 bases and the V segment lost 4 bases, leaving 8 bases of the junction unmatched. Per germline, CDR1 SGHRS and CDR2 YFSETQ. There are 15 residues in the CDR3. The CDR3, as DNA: TGCGCCAGCAGCCGTGGAGCGGGGCAGCAAGAGACCCAGTACTTC. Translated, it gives CASSRGAGQQETQYF.

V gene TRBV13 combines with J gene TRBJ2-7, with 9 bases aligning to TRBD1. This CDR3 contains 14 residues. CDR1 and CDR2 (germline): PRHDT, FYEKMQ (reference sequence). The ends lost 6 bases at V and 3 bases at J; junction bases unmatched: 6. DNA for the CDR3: TGTGCCAGCAGGGCAGGGACAGGGAACTACGAGCAGTACTTC. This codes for CASRAGTGNYEQYF.

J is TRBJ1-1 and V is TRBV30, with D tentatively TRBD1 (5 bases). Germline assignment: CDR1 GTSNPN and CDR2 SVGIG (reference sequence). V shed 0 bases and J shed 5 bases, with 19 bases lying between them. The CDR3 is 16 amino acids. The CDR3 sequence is CAWSVGRVSRRTEAFF. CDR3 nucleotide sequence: TGTGCCTGGAGTGTAGGCAGGGTGTCGAGGAGAACTGAAGCTTTCTTT.

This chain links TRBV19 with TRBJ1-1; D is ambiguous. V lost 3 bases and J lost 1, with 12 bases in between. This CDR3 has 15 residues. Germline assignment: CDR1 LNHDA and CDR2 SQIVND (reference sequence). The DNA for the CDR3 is TGTGCCAGTAGTATCCCCGGGAAGAAGAACACTGAAGCTTTCTTT. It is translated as CASSIPGKKNTEAFF.

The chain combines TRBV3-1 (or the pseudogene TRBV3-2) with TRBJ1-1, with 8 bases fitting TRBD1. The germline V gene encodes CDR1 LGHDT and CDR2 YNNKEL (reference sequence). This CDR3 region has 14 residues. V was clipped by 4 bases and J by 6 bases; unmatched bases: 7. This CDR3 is CASSRQGLGAEAFF. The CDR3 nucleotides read TGTGCCAGCAGCCGACAGGGGCTTGGCGCTGAAGCTTTCTTT.

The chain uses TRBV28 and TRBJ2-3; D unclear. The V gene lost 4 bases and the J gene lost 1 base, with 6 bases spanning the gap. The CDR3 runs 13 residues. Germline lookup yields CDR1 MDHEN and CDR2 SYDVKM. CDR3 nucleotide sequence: TGTGCCAGCAGTTCCCAAGGCACAGATACGCAGTATTTT. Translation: CASSSQGTDTQYF.